This T cell receptor (beta chain) appears in the sequencing data of a study of response to subunit inactivated influenza vaccine. The CDR3 length is 20 residues. In germline, CDR1 is SGHAT, CDR2 FQNNGV. The V and J ends lost 1 base and 4 bases, in that order; junction bases with no gene match: 12. Using its own MiXCR run on the RT-PCR reads, TCRdb lists one record per CDR3 protein. The sample lists 500,000 or so distinct CDR3 sequences; about 15% were seen once. This clonotype was sampled from a man between 50 and 75 years old who received an inactivated influenza vaccine. The source material was CD4+ T cells sorted from PBMCs, sampled about 24 months after vaccination. The chain combines TRBV11-2 with TRBJ2-1; TRBD2 agrees at 14 bases. Here the CDR3 DNA reads TGTGCCAGCAGCTTAGGTCGAGGACTAGCGGGAGGCACCGTATACAATGAGCAGTTCTTC. Amino acid sequence: CASSLGRGLAGGTVYNEQFF.